One and the same sample provided the 29 T cell receptor beta chains below, sequenced in a study of T cells in localized non-small cell lung cancer. TCRdb keeps only in-frame clones here, not all; method: immunoSEQ multiplex PCR. The sample lists approximately 80,000 clones, 70% to 90% occurring once. Material: peripheral blood, obtained before any cancer treatment. These receptors were obtained from an older female donor with stage I lung adenocarcinoma.

Concerning this clone: Other DNA sequences within the sample encode an identical CDR3. The chain couples TRBV5-1 to TRBJ1-3, with 7 bases lining up with TRBD1. This CDR3 has 16 amino acids. Germline values: CDR1 SGHRS, CDR2 YFSETQ. The V segment lost 0 bases and the J segment 0 bases; nucleotides outside the gene matches: 3. This CDR3 is CASSLGPGGSGNTIYF. Here the CDR3 DNA reads TGCGCCAGCAGCTTGGGGCCAGGGGGCTCTGGAAACACCATATATTTT.

The chain employs TRBV7-2 and TRBJ2-7; D unclear. Germline V gene data show CDR1 as SGHTA and CDR2 as FQGNSA. The CDR3 loop spans 15 amino acids. V was pared by 2 bases and J by 0 bases, with 11 bases between. CDR3 protein: CASSLTWESSYEQYF. In nucleotides, the CDR3 is TGTGCCAGCAGCTTAACCTGGGAAAGCTCCTACGAGCAGTACTTC. The full variable domain, completed using reference TRBV7-2 and TRBJ2-7, is GAGVSQSPSNKVTEKGKDVELRCDPISGHTALYWYRQSLGQGLEFLIYFQGNSAPDKSGLPSDRFSAERTGGSVSTLTIQRTQQEDSAVYLCASSLTWESSYEQYFGPGTRLTVT.

In DNA form, the CDR3 reads TGTGCCAGCAGCGTAGCACAGGGAGCTGGAAACACCATATATTTT. Translated, it gives CASSVAQGAGNTIYF. The chain recombines TRBV9 with TRBJ1-3; D perhaps matches TRBD1 (6 bases). CDR1 is SGDLS and CDR2 is YYNGEE in the germline V gene. Trimming took 0 bases from V and 2 from J, leaving 9 bases between them. The CDR3 is made up of 15 amino acids.

The V and J genes are TRBV28 and TRBJ2-3; tentative D call: TRBD1 (7 bases). The CDR3 extends over 13 amino acids. In germline, CDR1 is MDHEN, CDR2 SYDVKM. V was cut by 6 bases and J by 4 bases, with 11 bases left in between. CDR3 residues: CASSSRGADTQYF. CDR3 coding DNA: TGTGCCAGCAGCAGCAGGGGGGCAGATACGCAGTATTTT. The full variable domain, with the rest looked up from reference TRBV28 and TRBJ2-3, is DVKVTQSSRYLVKRTGEKVFLECVQDMDHENMFWYRQDPGLGLRLIYFSYDVKMKEKGDIPEGYSVSREKKERFSLILESASTNQTSMYLCASSSRGADTQYFGPGTRLTVL.

The CDR3 DNA reads TGTGCCAGCAGCTTAGGCGGGGCCATTGGAGAGACCCAGTACTTC. It codes for CASSLGGAIGETQYF. V is TRBV7-2 and J is TRBJ2-5; weak D call: TRBD2 (6 bases). The germline V gene has CDR1 SGHTA and CDR2 FQGNSA. CDR3 size: 15 residues. V lost 1 base, J lost 4 bases, and 13 bases lay in between.

This chain joins TRBV7-9 and TRBJ2-2; D gene uncertain. CDR1 SEHNR and CDR2 FQNEAQ come from the germline V gene (reference sequence). Trimming left V 1 base short and J 2 bases short, with 8 bases between. This CDR3 has 15 residues. CDR3 sequence reads: CASSLGHDNTGELFF. The CDR3 DNA sequence: TGTGCCAGCAGCTTAGGACACGATAACACCGGGGAGCTGTTTTTT.

CDR3 sequence reads: CASTTPANTEAFF. CDR3 sequence (DNA): TGTGCCAGCACGACGCCGGCGAACACTGAAGCTTTCTTT. The chain is built from TRBV25-1 and TRBJ1-1; D gene uncertain. Trimming stripped 7 bases from V and 1 base from J, with 10 bases between. Germline V gives CDR1 MGHDK, CDR2 SYGVNS. The CDR3 loop spans 13 amino acids.

The chain couples TRBV2 to TRBJ2-1, with a weak D call TRBD2 (6 bases). Per germline, CDR1 SNHLY and CDR2 FYNNEI. Trimming removed 4 bases at V and 8 bases at J, with 12 bases between. The CDR3 is made up of 13 amino acids. The DNA for the CDR3 is TGTGCCAGCAGTGGACTAGGTGCCGATGAGCAGTTCTTC. Amino acids: CASSGLGADEQFF.

This clone occurred once. The chain uses TRBV13 and TRBJ2-3; D call uncertain. Trimming stripped 8 bases from V and 0 bases from J, with 9 bases between. Germline CDR1 and CDR2: PRHDT and FYEKMQ (reference sequence). This CDR3 is 13 amino acids long. This CDR3 is CASLPISTDTQYF. The CDR3 DNA sequence: TGTGCCAGCCTCCCCATTAGCACAGATACGCAGTATTTT.

The V gene is TRBV20-1, the J gene TRBJ2-5; D call uncertain. Germline lookup yields CDR1 DFQATT and CDR2 SNEGSKA (reference sequence). The CDR3 has 10 amino acids. V lost 6 bases and J lost 3, with 5 bases in between. The CDR3 loop is CSAPEETQYF. As DNA, the CDR3 is TGCAGTGCCCCCGAAGAGACCCAGTACTTC.

The rearrangement links TRBV5-1 to TRBJ1-1; possibly TRBD1 for D (6 bases). The germline V gene has CDR1 SGHRS and CDR2 YFSETQ. This CDR3 has 14 amino acids. The V end was cut by 4 bases, the J end by 7 bases, with 17 bases between. CDR3 protein: CASSIPRDTGEAFF. The CDR3 DNA sequence: TGCGCCAGCAGCATCCCTCGGGACACGGGTGAAGCTTTCTTT.

The chain uses TRBV5-1 and TRBJ2-1, with TRBD1 as a possible D gene (5 bases). In germline, CDR1 is SGHRS, CDR2 YFSETQ. CDR3 length equals 14 residues. Trimming pared 4 bases from V and 4 bases from J, leaving 12 bases between. CDR3 DNA sequence: TGCGCCAGCAGCCCCAGACAGATTTACAATGAGCAGTTCTTC. Translating it yields CASSPRQIYNEQFF.

CDR3 in amino acids: CASSEGRLSARGTQYF. CDR3 DNA: TGTGCCAGCAGTGAAGGGCGTCTTAGCGCCAGGGGTACGCAGTATTTT. V gene TRBV2 combines with J gene TRBJ2-3; possibly TRBD1 for D (6 bases). The CDR3 covers 16 residues. Germline V gene data show CDR1 as SNHLY and CDR2 as FYNNEI. Trimming took 1 base from V and 8 from J, leaving 19 bases between them.

The chain is built from TRBV7-6 and TRBJ2-1; D is undetermined. Deletions cut 5 bases from V and 8 bases from J, with 16 bases between. Germline CDR1 and CDR2: SGHVS and FNYEAQ. The CDR3 extends over 14 amino acids. The CDR3, as DNA: TGTGCCAGCAGCGCGCATCCCCCTAGGGATGAGCAGTTCTTC. This translates into CASSAHPPRDEQFF.

This clone was counted between two and nine times. The chain carries TRBV27 and TRBJ2-3; unclear D gene. V lost 0 bases, J lost 0 bases, and 10 bases lay in between. CDR3 length: 16 amino acids. Germline V gene lookup returns CDR1 MNHEY and CDR2 SMNVEV (reference sequence). In DNA form, the CDR3 reads TGTGCCAGCAGTTTATCACCCGGGCCCAGCACAGATACGCAGTATTTT. This codes for CASSLSPGPSTDTQYF.

This rearrangement joins TRBV5-1 to TRBJ2-3; perhaps TRBD2 as D (6 bases). Trimming removed 5 bases from V and 0 bases from J, with 10 bases in between. CDR1 is SGHRS, CDR2 YFSETQ, per germline. The CDR3 contains 14 residues. CDR3 in amino acids: CASRDGGSTDTQYF. DNA for the CDR3: TGCGCCAGCAGGGACGGAGGGAGCACAGATACGCAGTATTTT.

In its sample, this clone was seen a few times. The chain employs TRBV7-2 and TRBJ2-1, with TRBD2 matching over 11 bases. This CDR3 region has 15 residues. The J segment lost 10 bases and the V segment lost 0 bases, leaving 5 bases of the junction unmatched. Germline V gives CDR1 SGHTA, CDR2 FQGNSA. CDR3 coding DNA: TGTGCCAGCAGCTTAGCGGCTAGCGGGGGGTTCGAGCAGTTCTTC. Residues: CASSLAASGGFEQFF.

The chain is built from TRBV7-2 and TRBJ2-4; D could derive from TRBD1 or TRBD2 (5 bases each). Trimming cost V 2 bases and J 9 bases, with 17 bases left between them. The germline CDR1 and CDR2 sequences are SGHTA and FQGNSA. The CDR3 is 15 residues long. CDR3 loop: CASSLSLGPTSIQYF. The DNA of the CDR3 is TGTGCCAGCAGCTTAAGCTTGGGACCGACAAGCATTCAGTACTTC.

The rearrangement links TRBV29-1 to TRBJ2-1; 7 bases map to TRBD2. The CDR3 spans 12 residues. V trimming: 1 base; J trimming: 10 bases; junction bases outside the gene matches: 4. Germline V CDR1 and CDR2: SQVTM, ANQGSEA. CDR3 nucleotides: TGCAGCGTTGAAGGGGGGGGAAGCGAGCAGTTCTTC. Encoded protein: CSVEGGGSEQFF.

The chain links TRBV30 to TRBJ1-1, with no clear D. V was shortened by 0 bases and J by 0 bases, with 8 bases between the two germline ends. This CDR3 has 14 residues. CDR1 is GTSNPN and CDR2 is SVGIG in the germline V gene (reference sequence). The CDR3 loop reads CAWSVSRVNTEAFF. CDR3 coding DNA: TGTGCCTGGAGTGTAAGCAGAGTGAACACTGAAGCTTTCTTT.

This clone was seen more than once but under ten times. The chain is built from TRBV5-8 and TRBJ2-7; 9 bases fit TRBD1. V shed 0 bases, J shed 5 bases, and the junction held 6 bases outside the gene matches. From germline, CDR1 is SGHTS and CDR2 YDEGEE. The CDR3 spans 15 residues. In DNA form, the CDR3 reads TGTGCCAGCAGCTTGGGGGGACAGGGCCTCAACGAGCAGTACTTC. Its protein product is CASSLGGQGLNEQYF.

This clone was seen a handful of times. The chain employs TRBV5-1 and TRBJ2-5; D is unresolved. Germline assignment: CDR1 SGHRS and CDR2 YFSETQ. The V end lost 6 bases, the J end lost 2 bases, and 11 bases lay between the germline ends. The CDR3 has 13 residues. CDR3 nucleotides: TGCGCCAGCAATGAGGCAGGACAAGAGACCCAGTACTTC. Its translation is CASNEAGQETQYF.

CDR3 residues: CASSLHLLAGGMYEQYF. CDR3 DNA: TGTGCCAGCAGCCTTCACCTCCTAGCGGGGGGCATGTACGAGCAGTACTTC. The chain uses TRBV11-2 and TRBJ2-7; 11 bases align to TRBD2. Trimming removed 5 bases from V and 4 bases from J; junction bases left unmatched: 13. There are 17 residues in the CDR3. Germline V CDR1 and CDR2: SGHAT, FQNNGV.

The chain carries TRBV7-6 and TRBJ2-1, with D perhaps assigned TRBD1 or TRBD2 (5 bases each). V lost 8 bases and J 0 bases, leaving 14 bases between the germline ends. Germline CDR1 and CDR2: SGHVS and FNYEAQ. The length of the CDR3 is 15 residues. This CDR3 reads CASELDSGSYNEQFF. The CDR3 bases are TGTGCCAGCGAACTCGACAGCGGCTCCTACAATGAGCAGTTCTTC.

The chain recombines TRBV27 with TRBJ2-2; 14 positions match TRBD2. Germline-derived CDR1 and CDR2 are MNHEY and SMNVEV (reference sequence). The length of the CDR3 is 20 residues. Losses at the gene ends were 2 bases for V and 4 bases for J; bases not matched to a gene: 12. This CDR3 reads CASSLKPPGLAGVGTGELFF. CDR3 in DNA: TGTGCCAGCAGTTTAAAACCTCCGGGACTAGCGGGAGTAGGCACCGGGGAGCTGTTTTTT.

The chain recombines TRBV9 with TRBJ2-3, with TRBD2 matching 8 bases. J lost 6 bases, V lost 0 bases, and 9 bases had no gene match. CDR1 is SGDLS, CDR2 YYNGEE, per germline. The CDR3 extends over 16 amino acids. CDR3 in amino acids: CASSVAGGQTGDTQYF. The CDR3 DNA reads as TGTGCCAGCAGCGTAGCGGGGGGGCAGACAGGCGATACGCAGTATTTT.

This clone was seen repeatedly, ten times or more. V and J are TRBV27 and TRBJ2-2; D gene ambiguous. The CDR3 consists of 14 residues. Germline loops: CDR1 MNHEY, CDR2 SMNVEV (reference sequence). Deletions cut 2 bases from V and 4 bases from J, with 8 bases between. Written as DNA, the CDR3 is TGTGCCAGCAGTTTAGAGGCTGCCACCGGGGAGCTGTTTTTT. Its translation is CASSLEAATGELFF.

The genes are TRBV5-1 and TRBJ2-5; D is perhaps TRBD2 (6 bases). The CDR3 covers 14 residues. The V end was cut by 2 bases, the J end by 4 bases, with 12 bases between. Germline V gene lookup returns CDR1 SGHRS and CDR2 YFSETQ. In nucleotides, the CDR3 is TGCGCCAGCAGCTTCGGAGGGCCCCCAGAGACCCAGTACTTC. Encoded protein: CASSFGGPPETQYF.

The chain is built from TRBV9 and TRBJ1-1; TRBD1 aligns across 8 bases. This CDR3 is built from 16 residues. With 0 bases clipped from V and 6 bases from J, the junction kept 10 bases outside the gene matches. Germline values: CDR1 SGDLS, CDR2 YYNGEE. The CDR3: CASSVAGQGIPSEAFF. For the CDR3, the DNA is TGTGCCAGCAGCGTAGCTGGACAGGGCATTCCGTCTGAAGCTTTCTTT.